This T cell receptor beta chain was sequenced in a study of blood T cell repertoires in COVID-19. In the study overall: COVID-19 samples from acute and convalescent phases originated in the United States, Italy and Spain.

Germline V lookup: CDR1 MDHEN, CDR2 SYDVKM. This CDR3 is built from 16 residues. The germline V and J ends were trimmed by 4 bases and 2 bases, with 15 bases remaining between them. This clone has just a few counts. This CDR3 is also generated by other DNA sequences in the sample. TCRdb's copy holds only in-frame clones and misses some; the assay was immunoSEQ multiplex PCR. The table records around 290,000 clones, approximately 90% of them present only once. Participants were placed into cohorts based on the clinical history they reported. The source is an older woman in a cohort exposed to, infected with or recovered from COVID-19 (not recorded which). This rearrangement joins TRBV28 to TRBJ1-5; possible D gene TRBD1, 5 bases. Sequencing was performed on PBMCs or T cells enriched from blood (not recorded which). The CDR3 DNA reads TGTGCCAGCAGTTCTGGGCTACGGGGGGGCAATCAGCCCCAGCATTTT. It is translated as CASSSGLRGGNQPQHF.